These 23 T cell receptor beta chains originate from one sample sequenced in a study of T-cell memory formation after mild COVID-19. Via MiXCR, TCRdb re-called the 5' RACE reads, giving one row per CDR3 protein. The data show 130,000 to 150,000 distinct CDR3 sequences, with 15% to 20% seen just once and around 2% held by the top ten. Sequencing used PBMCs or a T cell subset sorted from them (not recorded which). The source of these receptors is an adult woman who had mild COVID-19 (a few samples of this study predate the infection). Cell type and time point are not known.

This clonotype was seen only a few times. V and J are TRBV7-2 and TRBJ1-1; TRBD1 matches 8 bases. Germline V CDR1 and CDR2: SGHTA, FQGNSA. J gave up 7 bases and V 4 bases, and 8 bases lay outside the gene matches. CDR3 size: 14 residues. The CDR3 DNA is TGTGCCAGCAGCTATCCTGGACAGGGAGGTGAAGCTTTCTTT. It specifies CASSYPGQGGEAFF.

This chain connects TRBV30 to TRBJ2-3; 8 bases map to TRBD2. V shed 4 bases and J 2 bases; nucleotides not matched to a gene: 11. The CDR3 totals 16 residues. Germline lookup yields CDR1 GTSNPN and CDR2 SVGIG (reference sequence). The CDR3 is CAWKVWTSSNTDTQYF. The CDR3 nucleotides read TGTGCCTGGAAGGTTTGGACTAGCAGTAACACAGATACGCAGTATTTT.

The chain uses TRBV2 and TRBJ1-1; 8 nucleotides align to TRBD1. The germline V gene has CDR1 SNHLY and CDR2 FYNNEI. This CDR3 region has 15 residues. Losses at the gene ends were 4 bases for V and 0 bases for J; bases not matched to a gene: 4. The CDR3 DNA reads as TGTGCCAGCAGTGCTCCGGACAGGGTGAACACTGAAGCTTTCTTT. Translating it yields CASSAPDRVNTEAFF.

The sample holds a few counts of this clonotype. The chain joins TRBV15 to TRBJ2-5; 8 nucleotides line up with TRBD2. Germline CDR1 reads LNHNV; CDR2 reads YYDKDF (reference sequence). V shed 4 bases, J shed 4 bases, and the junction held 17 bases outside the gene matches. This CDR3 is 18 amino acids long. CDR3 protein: CATSTTYPSGGGGETQYF. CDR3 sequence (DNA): TGTGCCACCAGCACGACTTATCCAAGCGGGGGAGGGGGAGAGACCCAGTACTTC. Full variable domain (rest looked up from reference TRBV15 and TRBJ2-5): DAMVIQNPRYQVTQFGKPVTLSCSQTLNHNVMYWYQQKSSQAPKLLFHYYDKDFNNEADTPDNFQSRRPNTSFCFLDIRSPGLGDTAMYLCATSTTYPSGGGGETQYFGPGTRLLVL.

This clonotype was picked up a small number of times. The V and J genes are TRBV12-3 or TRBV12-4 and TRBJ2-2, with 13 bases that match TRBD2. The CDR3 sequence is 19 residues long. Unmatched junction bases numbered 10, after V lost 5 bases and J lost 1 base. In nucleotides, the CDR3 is TGTGCCAGCAGTCCCCAGCGCACTAGCGGGGGGGTGAACACCGGGGAGCTGTTTTTT. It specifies CASSPQRTSGGVNTGELFF.

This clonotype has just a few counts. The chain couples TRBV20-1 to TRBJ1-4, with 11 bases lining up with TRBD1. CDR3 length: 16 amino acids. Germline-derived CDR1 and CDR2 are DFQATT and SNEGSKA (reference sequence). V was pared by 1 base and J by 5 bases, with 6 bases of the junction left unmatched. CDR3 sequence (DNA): TGCAGTGCTAGAGTAAGGACAGGGGGCCGGAATGAAAAACTGTTTTTT. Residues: CSARVRTGGRNEKLFF.

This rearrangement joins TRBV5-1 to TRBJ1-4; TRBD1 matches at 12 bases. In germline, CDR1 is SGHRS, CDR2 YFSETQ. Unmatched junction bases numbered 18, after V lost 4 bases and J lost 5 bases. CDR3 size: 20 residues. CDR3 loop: CASSERDRGLAGSINEKLFF. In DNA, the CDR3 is TGCGCCAGCAGCGAACGGGACAGGGGGCTCGCCGGCAGCATAAATGAAAAACTGTTTTTT.

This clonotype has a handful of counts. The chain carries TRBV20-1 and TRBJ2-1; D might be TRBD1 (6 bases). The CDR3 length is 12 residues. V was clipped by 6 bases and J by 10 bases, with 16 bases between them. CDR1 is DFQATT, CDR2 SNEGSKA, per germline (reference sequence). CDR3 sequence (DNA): TGCAGTGCCAAAATTGGGGGCCCGGAGCAGTTCTTC. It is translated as CSAKIGGPEQFF.

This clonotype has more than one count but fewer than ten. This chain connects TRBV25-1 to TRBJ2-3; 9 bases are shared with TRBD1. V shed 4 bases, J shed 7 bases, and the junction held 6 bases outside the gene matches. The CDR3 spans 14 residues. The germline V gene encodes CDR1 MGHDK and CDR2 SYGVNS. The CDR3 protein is CASSGGQGGNTQYF. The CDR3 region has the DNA TGTGCCAGCAGTGGGGGACAGGGTGGAAATACGCAGTATTTT.

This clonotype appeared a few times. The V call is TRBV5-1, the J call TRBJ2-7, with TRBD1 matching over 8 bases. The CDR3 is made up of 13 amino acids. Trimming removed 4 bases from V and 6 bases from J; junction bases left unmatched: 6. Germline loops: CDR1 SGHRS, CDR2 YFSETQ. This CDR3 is CASSQDRVGEQYF. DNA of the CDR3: TGCGCCAGCAGCCAGGACAGGGTCGGCGAGCAGTACTTC.

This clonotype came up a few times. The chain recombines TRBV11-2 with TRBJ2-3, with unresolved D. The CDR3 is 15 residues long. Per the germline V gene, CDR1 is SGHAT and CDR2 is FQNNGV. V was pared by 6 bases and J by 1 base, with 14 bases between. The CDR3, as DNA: TGTGCCAGCAGTTTCGGACCCAGAGGCACAGATACGCAGTATTTT. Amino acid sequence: CASSFGPRGTDTQYF.

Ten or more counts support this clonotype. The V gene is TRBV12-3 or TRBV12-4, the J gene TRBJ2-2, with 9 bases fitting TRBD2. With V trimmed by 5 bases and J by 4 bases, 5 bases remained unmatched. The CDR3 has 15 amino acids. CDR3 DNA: TGTGCCAGCAGTCTTAGCGGGAGTGGCACCGGGGAGCTGTTTTTT. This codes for CASSLSGSGTGELFF.

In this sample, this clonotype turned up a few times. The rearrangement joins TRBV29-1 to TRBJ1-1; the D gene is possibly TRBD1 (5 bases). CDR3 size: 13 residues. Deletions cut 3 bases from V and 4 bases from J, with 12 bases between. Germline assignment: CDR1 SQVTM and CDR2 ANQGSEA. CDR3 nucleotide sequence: TGCAGCGTTGACGGGGGTAGTCGCACTGAAGCTTTCTTT. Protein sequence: CSVDGGSRTEAFF. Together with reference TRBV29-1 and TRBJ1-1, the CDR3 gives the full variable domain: SAVISQKPSRDICQRGTSLTIQCQVDSQVTMMFWYRQQPGQSLTLIATANQGSEATYESGFVIDKFPISRPNLTFSTLTVSNMSPEDSSIYLCSVDGGSRTEAFFGQGTRLTVV.

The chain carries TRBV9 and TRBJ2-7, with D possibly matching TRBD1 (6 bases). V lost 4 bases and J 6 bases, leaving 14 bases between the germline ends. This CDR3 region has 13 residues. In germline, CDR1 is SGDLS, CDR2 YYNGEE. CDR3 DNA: TGTGCCAGCAGCTACACAGGGCAGGGCGAGCAGTACTTC. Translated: CASSYTGQGEQYF.

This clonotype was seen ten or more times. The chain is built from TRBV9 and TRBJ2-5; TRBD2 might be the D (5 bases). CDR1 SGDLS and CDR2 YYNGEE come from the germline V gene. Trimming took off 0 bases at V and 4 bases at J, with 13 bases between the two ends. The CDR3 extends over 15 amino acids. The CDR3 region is CASSVAPGSIETQYF. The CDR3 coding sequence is TGTGCCAGCAGCGTAGCTCCGGGGAGCATAGAGACCCAGTACTTC.

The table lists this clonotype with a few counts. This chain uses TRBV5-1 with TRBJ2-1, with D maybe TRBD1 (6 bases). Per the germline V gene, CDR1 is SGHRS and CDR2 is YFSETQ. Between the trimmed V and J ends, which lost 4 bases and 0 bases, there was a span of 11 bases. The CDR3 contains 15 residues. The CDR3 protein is CASSVQGGSYNEQFF. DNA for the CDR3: TGCGCCAGCAGCGTACAGGGCGGCTCCTACAATGAGCAGTTCTTC.

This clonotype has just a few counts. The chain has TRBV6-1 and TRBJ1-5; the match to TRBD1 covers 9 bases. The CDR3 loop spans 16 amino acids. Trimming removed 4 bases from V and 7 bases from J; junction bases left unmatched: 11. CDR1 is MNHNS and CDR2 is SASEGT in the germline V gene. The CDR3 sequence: CASSASGTGSGQPQHF. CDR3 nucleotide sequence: TGTGCCAGCAGTGCTTCCGGGACAGGGTCCGGCCAGCCCCAGCATTTT.

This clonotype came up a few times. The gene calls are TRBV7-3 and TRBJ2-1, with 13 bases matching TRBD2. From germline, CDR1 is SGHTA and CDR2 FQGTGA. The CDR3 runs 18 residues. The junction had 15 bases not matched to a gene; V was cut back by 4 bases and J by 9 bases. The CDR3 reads CASSSLTKLAGGSGEQFF. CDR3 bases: TGTGCCAGCAGCTCACTAACCAAACTAGCGGGGGGGTCGGGTGAGCAGTTCTTC.

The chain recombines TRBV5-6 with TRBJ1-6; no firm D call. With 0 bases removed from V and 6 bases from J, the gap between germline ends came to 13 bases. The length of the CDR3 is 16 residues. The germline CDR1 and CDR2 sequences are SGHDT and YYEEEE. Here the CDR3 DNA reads TGTGCCAGCAGCTTGGTCGGCGAGGGAAGTAATTCACCCCTCCACTTT. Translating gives CASSLVGEGSNSPLHF.

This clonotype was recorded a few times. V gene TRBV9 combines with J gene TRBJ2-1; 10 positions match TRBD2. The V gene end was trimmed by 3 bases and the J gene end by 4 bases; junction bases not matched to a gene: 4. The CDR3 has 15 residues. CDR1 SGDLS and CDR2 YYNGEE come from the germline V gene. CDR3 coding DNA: TGTGCCAGCAGCGGGACTAGCGGTGGTTACAATGAGCAGTTCTTC. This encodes CASSGTSGGYNEQFF.

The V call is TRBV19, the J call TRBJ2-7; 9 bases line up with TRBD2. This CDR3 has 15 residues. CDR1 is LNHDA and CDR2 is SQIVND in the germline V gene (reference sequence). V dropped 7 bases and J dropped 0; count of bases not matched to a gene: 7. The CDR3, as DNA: TGTGCCAGTAAATGGACTAGCGAGAGCTCCTACGAGCAGTACTTC. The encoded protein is CASKWTSESSYEQYF.

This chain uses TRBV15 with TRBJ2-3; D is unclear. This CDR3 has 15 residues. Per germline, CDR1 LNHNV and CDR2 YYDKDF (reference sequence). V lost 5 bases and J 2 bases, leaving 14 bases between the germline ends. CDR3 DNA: TGTGCCACCAGCCCCGGGCAGCAGACCACAGATACGCAGTATTTT. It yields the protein CATSPGQQTTDTQYF.

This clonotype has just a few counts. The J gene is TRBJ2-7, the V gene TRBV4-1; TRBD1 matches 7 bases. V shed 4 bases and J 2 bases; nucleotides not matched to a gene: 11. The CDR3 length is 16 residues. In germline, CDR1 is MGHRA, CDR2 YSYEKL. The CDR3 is CASSLSTGTVTYEQYF. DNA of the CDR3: TGCGCCAGCAGCCTCTCGACCGGGACAGTTACCTACGAGCAGTACTTC.